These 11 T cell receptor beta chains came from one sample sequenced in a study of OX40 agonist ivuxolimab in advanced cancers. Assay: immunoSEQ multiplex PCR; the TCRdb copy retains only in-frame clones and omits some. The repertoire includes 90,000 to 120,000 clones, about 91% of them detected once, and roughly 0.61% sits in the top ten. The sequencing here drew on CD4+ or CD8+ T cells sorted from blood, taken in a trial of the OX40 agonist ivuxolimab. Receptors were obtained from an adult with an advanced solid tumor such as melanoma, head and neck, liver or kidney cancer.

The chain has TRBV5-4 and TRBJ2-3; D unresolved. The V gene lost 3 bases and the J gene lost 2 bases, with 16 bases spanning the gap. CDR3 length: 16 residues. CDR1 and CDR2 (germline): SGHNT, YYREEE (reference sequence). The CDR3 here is CASSSPGLRSTDTQYF. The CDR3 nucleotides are TGTGCCAGCAGCTCCCCCGGGTTACGGTCCACAGATACGCAGTATTTT.

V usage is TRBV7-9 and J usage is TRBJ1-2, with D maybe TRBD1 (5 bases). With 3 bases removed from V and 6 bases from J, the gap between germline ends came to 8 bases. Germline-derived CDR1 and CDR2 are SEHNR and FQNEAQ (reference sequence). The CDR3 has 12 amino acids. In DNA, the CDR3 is TGTGCCAGCAGCTTGGGAGGGGATGGCTACACCTTC. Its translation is CASSLGGDGYTF.

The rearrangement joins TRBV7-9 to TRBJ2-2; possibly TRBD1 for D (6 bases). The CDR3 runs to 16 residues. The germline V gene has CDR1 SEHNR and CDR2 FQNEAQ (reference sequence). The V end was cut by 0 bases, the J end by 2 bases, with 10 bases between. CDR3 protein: CASSLAQGLNTGELFF. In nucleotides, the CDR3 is TGTGCCAGCAGCTTAGCGCAGGGGTTAAACACCGGGGAGCTGTTTTTT.

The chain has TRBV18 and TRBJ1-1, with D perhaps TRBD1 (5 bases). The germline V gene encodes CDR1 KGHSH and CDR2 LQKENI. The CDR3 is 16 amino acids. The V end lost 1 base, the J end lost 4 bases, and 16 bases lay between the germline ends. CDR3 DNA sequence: TGTGCCAGCTCACCACTTTCCGCGGGGACCCCCACTGAAGCTTTCTTT. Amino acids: CASSPLSAGTPTEAFF.

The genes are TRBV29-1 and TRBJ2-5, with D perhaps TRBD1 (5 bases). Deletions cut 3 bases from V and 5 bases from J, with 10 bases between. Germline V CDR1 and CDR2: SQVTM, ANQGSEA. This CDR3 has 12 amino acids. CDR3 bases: TGCAGCGTTGAGGTGGGGCGGGAGACCCAGTACTTC. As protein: CSVEVGRETQYF.

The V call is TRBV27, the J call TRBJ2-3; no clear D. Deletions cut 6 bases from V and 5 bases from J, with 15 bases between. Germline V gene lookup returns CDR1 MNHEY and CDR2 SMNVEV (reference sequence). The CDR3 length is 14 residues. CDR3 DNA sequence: TGTGCCAGCAGGGGGATCCAAAGAGAAGATACGCAGTATTTT. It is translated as CASRGIQREDTQYF.

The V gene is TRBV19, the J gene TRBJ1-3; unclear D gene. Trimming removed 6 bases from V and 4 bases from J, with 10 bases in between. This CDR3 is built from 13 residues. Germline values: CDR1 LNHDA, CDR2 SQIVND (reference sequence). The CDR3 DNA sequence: TGTGCCAGTAGCACACTCCAGGGAAACACCATATATTTT. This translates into CASSTLQGNTIYF.

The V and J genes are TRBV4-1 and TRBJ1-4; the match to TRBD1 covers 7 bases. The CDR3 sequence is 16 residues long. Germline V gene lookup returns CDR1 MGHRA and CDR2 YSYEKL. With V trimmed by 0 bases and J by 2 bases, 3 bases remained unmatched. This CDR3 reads CASSQEQGRTNEKLFF. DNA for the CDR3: TGCGCCAGCAGCCAAGAACAGGGGAGGACTAATGAAAAACTGTTTTTT.

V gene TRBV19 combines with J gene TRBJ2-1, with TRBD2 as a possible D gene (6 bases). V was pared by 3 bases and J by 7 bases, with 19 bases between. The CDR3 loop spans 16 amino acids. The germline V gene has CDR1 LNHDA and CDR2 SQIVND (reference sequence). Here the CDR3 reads CASSMRLGPQLNEQFF. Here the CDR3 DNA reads TGTGCCAGTAGTATGCGACTAGGCCCTCAGTTGAATGAGCAGTTCTTC.

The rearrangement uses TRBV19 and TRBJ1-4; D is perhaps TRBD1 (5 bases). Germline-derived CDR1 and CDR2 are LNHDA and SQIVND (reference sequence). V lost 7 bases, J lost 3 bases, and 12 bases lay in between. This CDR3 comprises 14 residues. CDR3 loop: CASTPGAANEKLFF. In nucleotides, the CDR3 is TGTGCCAGTACCCCCGGGGCAGCTAATGAAAAACTGTTTTTT.

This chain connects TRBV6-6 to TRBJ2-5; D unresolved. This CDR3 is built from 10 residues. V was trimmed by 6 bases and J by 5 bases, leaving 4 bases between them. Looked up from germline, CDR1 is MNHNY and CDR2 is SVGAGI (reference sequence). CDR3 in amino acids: CASRAETQYF. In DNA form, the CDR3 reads TGTGCCAGCAGGGCGGAGACCCAGTACTTC.